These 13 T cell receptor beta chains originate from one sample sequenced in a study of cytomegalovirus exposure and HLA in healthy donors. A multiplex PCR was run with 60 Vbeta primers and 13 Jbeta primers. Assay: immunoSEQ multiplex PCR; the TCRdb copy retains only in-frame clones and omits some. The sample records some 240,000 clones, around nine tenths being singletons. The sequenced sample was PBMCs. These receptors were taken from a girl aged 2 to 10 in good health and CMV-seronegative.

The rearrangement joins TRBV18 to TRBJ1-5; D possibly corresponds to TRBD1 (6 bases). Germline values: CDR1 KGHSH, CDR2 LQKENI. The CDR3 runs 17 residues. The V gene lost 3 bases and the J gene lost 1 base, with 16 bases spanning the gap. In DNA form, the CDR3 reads TGTGCCAGCTCACCGAGCGAGGGGGAGAGAAGCAATCAGCCCCAGCATTTT. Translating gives CASSPSEGERSNQPQHF.

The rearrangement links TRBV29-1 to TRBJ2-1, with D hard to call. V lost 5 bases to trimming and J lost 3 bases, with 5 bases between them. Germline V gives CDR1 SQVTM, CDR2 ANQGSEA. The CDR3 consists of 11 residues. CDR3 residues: CSVSSYNEQFF. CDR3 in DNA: TGCAGCGTTAGTAGCTACAATGAGCAGTTCTTC.

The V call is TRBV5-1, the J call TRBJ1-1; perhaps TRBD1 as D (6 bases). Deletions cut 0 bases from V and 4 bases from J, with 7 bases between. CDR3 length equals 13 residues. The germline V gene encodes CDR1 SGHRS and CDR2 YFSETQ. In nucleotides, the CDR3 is TGCGCCAGCAGCTTGGAACAGGGCACTGAAGCTTTCTTT. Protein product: CASSLEQGTEAFF.

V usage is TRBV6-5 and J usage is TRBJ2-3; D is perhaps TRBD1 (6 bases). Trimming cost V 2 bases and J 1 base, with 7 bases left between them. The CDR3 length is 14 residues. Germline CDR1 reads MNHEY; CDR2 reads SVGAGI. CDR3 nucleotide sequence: TGTGCCAGCAGTTACCGACAGGGCACAGATACGCAGTATTTT. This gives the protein CASSYRQGTDTQYF.

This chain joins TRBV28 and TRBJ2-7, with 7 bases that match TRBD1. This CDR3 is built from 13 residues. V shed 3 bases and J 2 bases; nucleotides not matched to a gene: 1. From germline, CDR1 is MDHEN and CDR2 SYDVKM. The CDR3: CASSLDRTYEQYF. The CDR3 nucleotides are TGTGCCAGCAGTTTGGACAGGACCTACGAGCAGTACTTC.

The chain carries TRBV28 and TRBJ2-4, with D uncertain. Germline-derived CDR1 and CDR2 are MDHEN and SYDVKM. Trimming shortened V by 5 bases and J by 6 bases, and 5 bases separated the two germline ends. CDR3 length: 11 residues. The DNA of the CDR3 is TGTGCCAGCAGTCCGGGAAACATTCAGTACTTC. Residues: CASSPGNIQYF.

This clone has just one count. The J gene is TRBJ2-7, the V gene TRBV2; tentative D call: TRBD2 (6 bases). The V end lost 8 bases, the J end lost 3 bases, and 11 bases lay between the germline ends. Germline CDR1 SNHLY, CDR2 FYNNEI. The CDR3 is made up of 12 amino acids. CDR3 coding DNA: TGTGCCAGCGGGGGGTCGGGCTACGAGCAGTACTTC. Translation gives CASGGSGYEQYF.

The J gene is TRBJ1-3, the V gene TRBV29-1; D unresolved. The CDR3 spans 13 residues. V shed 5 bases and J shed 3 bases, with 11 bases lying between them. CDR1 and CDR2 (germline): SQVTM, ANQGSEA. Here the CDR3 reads CSVFRTDGNTIYF. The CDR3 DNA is TGCAGCGTTTTCCGGACTGATGGAAACACCATATATTTT. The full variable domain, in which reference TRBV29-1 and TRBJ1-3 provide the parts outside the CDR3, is SAVISQKPSRDICQRGTSLTIQCQVDSQVTMMFWYRQQPGQSLTLIATANQGSEATYESGFVIDKFPISRPNLTFSTLTVSNMSPEDSSIYLCSVFRTDGNTIYFGEGSWLTVV.

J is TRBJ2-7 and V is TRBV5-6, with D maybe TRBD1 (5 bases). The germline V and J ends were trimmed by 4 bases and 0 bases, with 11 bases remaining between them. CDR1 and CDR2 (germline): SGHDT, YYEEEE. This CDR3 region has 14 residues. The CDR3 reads CASSPGHSSYEQYF. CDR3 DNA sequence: TGTGCCAGCAGCCCCGGACACAGCTCCTACGAGCAGTACTTC.

DNA of the CDR3: TGTGCCAGCAGCTTGGGGTCTAGCGGGTGGAACAATGAGCAGTTCTTC. It is translated as CASSLGSSGWNNEQFF. The chain recombines TRBV5-4 with TRBJ2-1, with 8 bases fitting TRBD2. Trimming at V came to 0 bases and at J to 5 bases, leaving 7 bases not matched to a gene. The CDR3 totals 16 residues. Germline V gene data show CDR1 as SGHNT and CDR2 as YYREEE (reference sequence).

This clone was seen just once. In DNA form, the CDR3 reads TGTGCCAGCACCGGGGGTATGAACACTGAAGCTTTCTTT. Amino acid sequence: CASTGGMNTEAFF. The chain recombines TRBV6-6 with TRBJ1-1; TRBD1 might be the D (5 bases). The CDR3 has 13 amino acids. CDR1 is MNHNY and CDR2 is SVGAGI in the germline V gene (reference sequence). Deletions cut 7 bases from V and 0 bases from J, with 9 bases between.

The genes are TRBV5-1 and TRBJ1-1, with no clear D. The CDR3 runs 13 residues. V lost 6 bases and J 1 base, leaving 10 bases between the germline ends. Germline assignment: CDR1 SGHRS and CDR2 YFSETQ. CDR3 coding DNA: TGCGCCAGCATTGGTCCGGGGAACACTGAAGCTTTCTTT. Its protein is CASIGPGNTEAFF.

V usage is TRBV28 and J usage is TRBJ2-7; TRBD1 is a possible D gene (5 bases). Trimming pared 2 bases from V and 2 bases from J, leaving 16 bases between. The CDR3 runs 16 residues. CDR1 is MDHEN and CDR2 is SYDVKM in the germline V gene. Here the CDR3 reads CASSLILGRATYEQYF. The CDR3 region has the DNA TGTGCCAGCAGTTTAATTCTAGGCAGGGCAACCTACGAGCAGTACTTC. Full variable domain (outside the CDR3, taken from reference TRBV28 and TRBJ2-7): DVKVTQSSRYLVKRTGEKVFLECVQDMDHENMFWYRQDPGLGLRLIYFSYDVKMKEKGDIPEGYSVSREKKERFSLILESASTNQTSMYLCASSLILGRATYEQYFGPGTRLTVT.